These 5 T cell receptor beta chains share one sample of origin, sequenced in a study of blood T cell repertoires in COVID-19. The repertoire was sequenced with immunoSEQ multiplex PCR; TCRdb's copy has only in-frame clones and lacks some. The table records 60,000 or so clones, about 78% of them present only once. Source material: peripheral blood. The receptors derive from a human donor in a cohort sampled during active COVID-19.

V usage is TRBV19 and J usage is TRBJ2-5; 8 nucleotides match TRBD1. The ends lost 0 bases at V and 4 bases at J; junction bases unmatched: 13. The CDR3 loop spans 18 amino acids. Germline V CDR1 and CDR2: LNHDA, SQIVND (reference sequence). Here the CDR3 reads CASSIDSYGQGLGETQYF. The CDR3 DNA follows: TGTGCCAGTAGTATAGATAGTTACGGACAGGGATTGGGAGAGACCCAGTACTTC. The full variable domain, completed using reference TRBV19 and TRBJ2-5, is DGGITQSPKYLFRKEGQNVTLSCEQNLNHDAMYWYRQDPGQGLRLIYYSQIVNDFQKGDIAEGYSVSREKKESFPLTVTSAQKNPTAFYLCASSIDSYGQGLGETQYFGPGTRLLVL.

The V gene is TRBV5-6, the J gene TRBJ1-1; 9 bases fit TRBD1. The CDR3 has 12 amino acids. Unmatched junction bases numbered 4, after V lost 4 bases and J lost 9 bases. Per germline, CDR1 SGHDT and CDR2 YYEEEE. The CDR3 DNA sequence: TGTGCCAGCAGCAACAGGGGGCGGCAAGCTTTCTTT. It yields the protein CASSNRGRQAFF.

Only a few counts were recorded for this clone. J is TRBJ1-1 and V is TRBV5-1, with D tentatively TRBD1 (5 bases). CDR1 and CDR2 (germline): SGHRS, YFSETQ. Trimming shortened V by 0 bases and J by 3 bases, and 15 bases separated the two germline ends. The CDR3 length is 16 residues. The CDR3 region has the DNA TGCGCCAGCAGCTTGGGGGCGCAGGGCATCGACACTGAAGCTTTCTTT. This codes for CASSLGAQGIDTEAFF.

V usage is TRBV5-1 and J usage is TRBJ1-1; unclear D gene. Trimming cost V 4 bases and J 1 base, with 14 bases left between them. Germline CDR1 reads SGHRS; CDR2 reads YFSETQ. This CDR3 is built from 15 residues. In DNA form, the CDR3 reads TGCGCCAGCAGCGGAGGTGACACGTCGAACACTGAAGCTTTCTTT. Encoded protein: CASSGGDTSNTEAFF.

The gene calls are TRBV7-8 and TRBJ1-1, with D tentatively TRBD1 (6 bases). This CDR3 is built from 14 residues. With 4 bases removed from V and 3 bases from J, the gap between germline ends came to 12 bases. Germline CDR1 SGHVS, CDR2 FQNEAQ. The DNA of the CDR3 is TGTGCCAGCAGCTCAGGACAGACCCACACTGAAGCTTTCTTT. It codes for CASSSGQTHTEAFF. Supplemented by reference TRBV7-8 and TRBJ1-1, the full variable domain reads GAGVSQSPRYKVAKRGQDVALRCDPISGHVSLFWYQQALGQGPEFLTYFQNEAQLDKSGLPSDRFFAERPEGSVSTLKIQRTQQEDSAVYLCASSSGQTHTEAFFGQGTRLTVV.